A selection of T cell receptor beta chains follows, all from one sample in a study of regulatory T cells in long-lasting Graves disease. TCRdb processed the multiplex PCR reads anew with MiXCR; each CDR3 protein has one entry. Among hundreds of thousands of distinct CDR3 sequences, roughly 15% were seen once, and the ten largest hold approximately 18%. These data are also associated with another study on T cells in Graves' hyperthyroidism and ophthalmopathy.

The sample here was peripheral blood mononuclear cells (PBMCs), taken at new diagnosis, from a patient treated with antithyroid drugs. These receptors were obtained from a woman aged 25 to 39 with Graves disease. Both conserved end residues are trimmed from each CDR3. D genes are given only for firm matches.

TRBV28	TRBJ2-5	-	ASSDPGLPETQY
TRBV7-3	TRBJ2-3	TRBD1	ASSLQQGPDTQY
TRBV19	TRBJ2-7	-	ASSITNEQY
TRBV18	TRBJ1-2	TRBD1	ASSEKQGAYGYT
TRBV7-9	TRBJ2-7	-	ASSPSLGSTYEQY
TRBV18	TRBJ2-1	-	ASSPASGSYNEQF
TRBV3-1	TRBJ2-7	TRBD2	ASSHSQPGLRGVEQY
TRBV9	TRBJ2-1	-	ASSVTLSSYNEQF
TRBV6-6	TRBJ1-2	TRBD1	ASSYSTGANHGYT
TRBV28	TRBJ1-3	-	ATTSFPGNTIY
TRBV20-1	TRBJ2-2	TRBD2	SAQPSGGRGHTGELF
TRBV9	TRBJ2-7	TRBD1	ASSAGQASSYEQY
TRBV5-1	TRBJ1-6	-	ASSWTEAYNSPLH
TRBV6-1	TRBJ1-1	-	ASSEVSRAP
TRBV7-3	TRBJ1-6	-	ASSLGLSNSPLH
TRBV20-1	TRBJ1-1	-	SARDRRANTEAF
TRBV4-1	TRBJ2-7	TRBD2	ASSQAGLAGEQY
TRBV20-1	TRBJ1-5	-	SATEGGLDQPQH
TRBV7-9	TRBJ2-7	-	TSSPLWGDLTYEQY
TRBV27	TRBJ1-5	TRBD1	ASTSTGLNQPQH
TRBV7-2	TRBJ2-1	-	ASSQGQISYNEQF
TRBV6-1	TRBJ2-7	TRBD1	ASRIQGPSYEQY
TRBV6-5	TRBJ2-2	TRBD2	ASSYELAGGGELF
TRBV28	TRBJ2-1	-	ASSSSAWGAGDYLLNEQF
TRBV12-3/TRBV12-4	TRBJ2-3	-	ASRGGNSADTQY
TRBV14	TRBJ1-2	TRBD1	ASSVRTGGVYGYT
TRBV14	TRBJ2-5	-	ASSPGGIQETQY
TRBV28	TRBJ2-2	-	ASRETANSLGELF
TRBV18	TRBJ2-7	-	ASSPPGTLPYEQY
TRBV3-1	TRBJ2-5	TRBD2	ASSQGWREVTETQY
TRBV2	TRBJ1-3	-	ASSATGQFSGNTIY
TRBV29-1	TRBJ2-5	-	SVDPAAETQY
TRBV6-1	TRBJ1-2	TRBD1	ASSVAGGANGYT
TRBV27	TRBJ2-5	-	ASRRRRDFEETQY
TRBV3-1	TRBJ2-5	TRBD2	ASSRSGGDGETQY
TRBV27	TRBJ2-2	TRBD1	ASSPMTGQGAYTGELF
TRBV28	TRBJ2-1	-	ASTLSLDGLEQF
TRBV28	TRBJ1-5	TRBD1	ASSLRQGGRVGNQPQH
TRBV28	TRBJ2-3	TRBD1	ASSLLSGQGTDTQY
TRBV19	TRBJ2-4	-	ASSIGGNSKGAKNIQY
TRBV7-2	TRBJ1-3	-	ASSLALGRGNTIY
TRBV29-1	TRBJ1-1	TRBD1	SVRKTGGNTEAF
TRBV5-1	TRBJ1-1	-	ASRYREVMNTEAF
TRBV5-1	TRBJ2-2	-	ASSLEGITGELF
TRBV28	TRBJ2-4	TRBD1	ASSFLGQGVIAKNIQY
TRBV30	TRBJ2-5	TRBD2	AWSAGLAGQETQY
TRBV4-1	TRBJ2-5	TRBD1	ASSQDLGTGDSQETQY
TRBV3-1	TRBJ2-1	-	ASSQVVQGGNEQF
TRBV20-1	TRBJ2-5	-	SARGQLQETQY
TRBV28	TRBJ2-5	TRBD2	ASSALAETQETQY
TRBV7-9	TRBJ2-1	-	ASSLAGAEF
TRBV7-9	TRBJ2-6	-	ASSSQVSGANVLT
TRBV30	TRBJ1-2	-	AWSWAQDGYT
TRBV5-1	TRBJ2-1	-	ASSFLGDSGNEQF
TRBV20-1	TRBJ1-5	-	SARGGGKGNQPQH
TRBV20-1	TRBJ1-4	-	SAQVATNEKLF
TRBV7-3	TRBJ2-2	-	ASSLGRETGELF
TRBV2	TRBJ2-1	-	ASSYPQRREQF
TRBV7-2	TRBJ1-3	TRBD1	ASSLAGAGGGGNTIY